Detailed here is one T cell receptor (beta chain). Its antigen is not known. The authors made TCR beta libraries by quantitative 5'-RACE with molecular barcodes. From the 5' RACE reads, TCRdb called clonotypes with MiXCR, one entry per CDR3 protein. The data contain over 600,000 distinct CDR3 sequences, around 17% of them singletons. The source of the sample is a study of CD8 T cells in ankylosing spondylitis. The study, taken as a whole, reports: In ankylosing spondylitis blood, a motif of eight highly homologous TCR beta variants appeared characteristic. Significantly higher representation of disease-linked clones was reported for matched ankylosing spondylitis synovial fluid. Disease-linked clones were CD8+ and relatively rare in peripheral blood.

The sequence was obtained from a male donor with ankylosing spondylitis. Material: blood, either unsorted or a sorted T cell fraction (not recorded which).

CDR3 sequence reads: CASSSLERASTDTQYF. DNA for the CDR3: TGTGCCAGCAGTTCCCTCGAGCGGGCTAGCACAGATACGCAGTATTTT. The rearrangement joins TRBV27 to TRBJ2-3; D perhaps matches TRBD2 (6 bases). CDR3 length: 16 amino acids. The germline V gene has CDR1 MNHEY and CDR2 SMNVEV (reference sequence). Trimming removed 4 bases from V and 0 bases from J, with 14 bases in between.